Each of the 23 T cell receptor beta chains below was sequenced from the same sample in a study of PD-L1 blockade in urothelial cancer. Measured with immunoSEQ multiplex PCR; TCRdb has only the in-frame clones, and not every one. Of 70,000 to 75,000 clones in the sample, roughly 84% were seen once. As for time point: pretreatment peripheral blood. Material: PBMCs, obtained around atezolizumab (anti-PD-L1) treatment. The receptors were gathered from a woman aged 70 to 79 with urothelial cancer.

V gene TRBV4-1 combines with J gene TRBJ2-2; 9 bases align to TRBD2. Germline CDR1 is MGHRA and CDR2 is YSYEKL. The CDR3 spans 18 residues. The J segment lost 4 bases and the V segment lost 0 bases, leaving 9 bases of the junction unmatched. The CDR3 loop is CASSQDNPAGGSTGELFF. The CDR3 DNA is TGCGCCAGCAGCCAAGATAATCCAGCGGGAGGTAGCACCGGGGAGCTGTTTTTT.

Details on this clone: The same CDR3 can be traced to other DNA sequences in this sample. This sequence joins TRBV10-3 and TRBJ1-2, with 7 bases aligning to TRBD1. Trimming removed 0 bases from V and 4 bases from J; junction bases left unmatched: 2. Looked up from germline, CDR1 is ENHRY and CDR2 is SYGVKD. This CDR3 region has 14 residues. This chain's CDR3 is CAISESPGGYGYTF. The CDR3 DNA reads as TGTGCCATCAGTGAGTCACCAGGGGGCTATGGCTACACCTTC.

This sequence joins TRBV7-6 and TRBJ2-2; 7 nucleotides agree with TRBD1. The CDR3 is 16 amino acids. The germline V gene encodes CDR1 SGHVS and CDR2 FNYEAQ. Trimming cost V 4 bases and J 2 bases; bases outside gene matches: 7. CDR3 loop: CASSSRQGTNTGELFF. DNA of the CDR3: TGTGCCAGCAGCTCCAGACAGGGTACAAACACCGGGGAGCTGTTTTTT.

The chain combines TRBV6-6 with TRBJ2-1; 10 positions match TRBD2. From germline, CDR1 is MNHNY and CDR2 SVGAGI (reference sequence). J was trimmed by 3 bases and V by 6 bases; bases with no gene match: 5. CDR3 length: 15 residues. CDR3 sequence: CASSLRLAGYNEQFF. The CDR3 nucleotides read TGTGCCAGCAGCCTCAGACTAGCGGGCTACAATGAGCAGTTCTTC.

This chain joins TRBV25-1 and TRBJ1-5; 8 nucleotides align to TRBD1. CDR1 and CDR2 (germline): MGHDK, SYGVNS. The CDR3 sequence is 16 residues long. V was clipped by 6 bases and J by 2 bases; unmatched bases: 9. The DNA of the CDR3 is TGTGCCAGCAGCGCGAGTACGGACAGGGGCAATCAGCCCCAGCATTTT. Protein product: CASSASTDRGNQPQHF.

The chain couples TRBV14 to TRBJ1-4; weak D call: TRBD1 (6 bases). CDR3 length: 15 amino acids. V was cut by 2 bases and J by 7 bases, with 14 bases left in between. Germline V CDR1 and CDR2: SGHDN, FVKESK. CDR3 DNA: TGTGCCAGCAGCCAACACCAGGGGAAGCGTGAAAAACTGTTTTTT. This gives the protein CASSQHQGKREKLFF.

V and J are TRBV19 and TRBJ2-7, with TRBD1 matching over 9 bases. Germline trimming cut 7 bases from V and 0 bases from J; bases unmatched to any gene: 7. Germline V lookup: CDR1 LNHDA, CDR2 SQIVND (reference sequence). This CDR3 contains 15 residues. CDR3 DNA: TGTGCCAGTAAAGCCGGGACAGGGAGCTCCTACGAGCAGTACTTC. This sequence encodes CASKAGTGSSYEQYF.

This chain uses TRBV6-6 with TRBJ1-1, with D tentatively TRBD1 (5 bases). Germline CDR1 is MNHNY and CDR2 is SVGAGI (reference sequence). V was pared by 2 bases and J by 3 bases, with 7 bases between. The CDR3 runs 13 residues. This CDR3 reads CASSYDSYTEAFF. The CDR3 DNA follows: TGTGCCAGCAGTTACGACAGCTACACTGAAGCTTTCTTT.

This chain joins TRBV27 and TRBJ2-7; D possibly corresponds to TRBD1 (7 bases). Germline V lookup: CDR1 MNHEY, CDR2 SMNVEV (reference sequence). This CDR3 has 11 amino acids. The V end lost 7 bases, the J end lost 8 bases, and 12 bases lay between the germline ends. This CDR3 is CASIGGGKQYF. The CDR3 DNA sequence: TGTGCCAGCATTGGAGGGGGCAAGCAGTACTTC.

This rearrangement joins TRBV29-1 to TRBJ2-1; D call uncertain. Trimming took 0 bases from V and 0 from J, leaving 6 bases between them. This CDR3 has 14 amino acids. CDR1 is SQVTM, CDR2 ANQGSEA, per germline. CDR3: CSVEEVSSYNEQFF. The DNA for the CDR3 is TGCAGCGTTGAAGAGGTGAGCTCCTACAATGAGCAGTTCTTC.

This clone came up a few times. The chain has TRBV30 and TRBJ1-1, with a weak D call TRBD1 (5 bases). Germline V lookup: CDR1 GTSNPN, CDR2 SVGIG (reference sequence). The CDR3 loop spans 16 amino acids. Trimming removed 1 base from V and 0 bases from J, with 15 bases in between. CDR3 coding DNA: TGTGCCTGGAGTGGTGGTATTACGGGGGTGAACACTGAAGCTTTCTTT. Amino acids: CAWSGGITGVNTEAFF.

The chain carries TRBV13 and TRBJ2-5; possible D gene TRBD1, 5 bases. Germline CDR1 is PRHDT and CDR2 is FYEKMQ (reference sequence). V was trimmed by 5 bases and J by 2 bases, leaving 12 bases between them. The CDR3 has 14 residues. In DNA form, the CDR3 reads TGTGCCAGCAGCGCAAGACAGCAGCAAGAGACCCAGTACTTC. Its protein is CASSARQQQETQYF.

The chain couples TRBV18 to TRBJ2-3; 8 positions match TRBD1. With 2 bases clipped from V and 8 bases from J, the junction kept 12 bases outside the gene matches. The germline CDR1 and CDR2 sequences are KGHSH and LQKENI. The CDR3 contains 16 residues. The chain's CDR3 is CASSPETGAPPATQYF. Written as DNA, the CDR3 is TGTGCCAGCTCACCAGAGACAGGGGCCCCACCGGCTACGCAGTATTTT. Looking up the rest from reference TRBV18 and TRBJ2-3 gives the full variable domain: NAGVMQNPRHLVRRRGQEARLRCSPMKGHSHVYWYRQLPEEGLKFMVYLQKENIIDESGMPKERFSAEFPKEGPSILRIQQVVRGDSAAYFCASSPETGAPPATQYFGPGTRLTVL.

The chain carries TRBV7-8 and TRBJ1-1, with 8 bases fitting TRBD1. After removal of 0 bases from V and 3 bases from J, the junction contained 6 bases not matched to a gene. The CDR3 has 16 amino acids. Germline V gives CDR1 SGHVS, CDR2 FQNEAQ. Here the CDR3 reads CASSLAPGGRHTEAFF. Written as DNA, the CDR3 is TGTGCCAGCAGCTTAGCTCCAGGGGGCCGTCACACTGAAGCTTTCTTT. Combining the CDR3 with reference TRBV7-8 and TRBJ1-1 gives the whole variable domain GAGVSQSPRYKVAKRGQDVALRCDPISGHVSLFWYQQALGQGPEFLTYFQNEAQLDKSGLPSDRFFAERPEGSVSTLKIQRTQQEDSAVYLCASSLAPGGRHTEAFFGQGTRLTVV.

The rearrangement links TRBV15 to TRBJ2-3; D gene ambiguous. The CDR3 loop spans 18 amino acids. Germline lookup yields CDR1 LNHNV and CDR2 YYDKDF (reference sequence). Trimming pared 0 bases from V and 0 bases from J, leaving 16 bases between. The CDR3 bases are TGTGCCACCAGCAGAGATATAGGATCGGGTAGGAGCACAGATACGCAGTATTTT. It yields the protein CATSRDIGSGRSTDTQYF. Filled out from reference TRBV15 and TRBJ2-3, the complete variable domain reads DAMVIQNPRYQVTQFGKPVTLSCSQTLNHNVMYWYQQKSSQAPKLLFHYYDKDFNNEADTPDNFQSRRPNTSFCFLDIRSPGLGDTAMYLCATSRDIGSGRSTDTQYFGPGTRLTVL.

This rearrangement joins TRBV7-2 to TRBJ2-1; 12 bases match TRBD2. The CDR3 spans 15 residues. Trimming took 1 base from V and 8 from J; bases not matched to a gene: 3. The germline gives CDR1 SGHTA, CDR2 FQGNSA. This CDR3 is CASSLGGTSGYEQFF. The DNA for the CDR3 is TGTGCCAGCAGCTTAGGTGGGACTAGCGGGTATGAGCAGTTCTTC.

V usage is TRBV10-2 and J usage is TRBJ2-2, with D hard to call. V lost 4 bases and J lost 0, with 9 bases in between. Germline V gene data show CDR1 as WSHSY and CDR2 as SAAADI. The CDR3 runs 15 residues. The CDR3: CASSGVLANTGELFF. The CDR3, as DNA: TGCGCCAGCAGTGGGGTTCTAGCGAACACCGGGGAGCTGTTTTTT.

The V and J genes are TRBV2 and TRBJ1-1; D perhaps matches TRBD1 (5 bases). CDR3 length equals 14 residues. Trimming stripped 2 bases from V and 1 base from J, with 8 bases between. Per the germline V gene, CDR1 is SNHLY and CDR2 is FYNNEI. In nucleotides, the CDR3 is TGTGCCAGCAGTGAATTAAGGGGGAACACTGAAGCTTTCTTT. Translated: CASSELRGNTEAFF.

A few counts support this clone. This sequence joins TRBV10-1 and TRBJ2-7, with 7 bases aligning to TRBD2. The germline gives CDR1 WNHNN, CDR2 SYGVQD (reference sequence). The junction had 6 bases not matched to a gene; V was cut back by 6 bases and J by 1 base. This CDR3 region has 14 residues. The CDR3 bases are TGCGCCAGCAGGCCTAGCGGAGAATCCTACGAGCAGTACTTC. Encoded protein: CASRPSGESYEQYF.

This clone came up a few times. The V gene is TRBV19, the J gene TRBJ1-1; 9 bases line up with TRBD1. The CDR3 has 16 residues. The V segment lost 0 bases and the J segment 1 base; nucleotides outside the gene matches: 3. The germline gives CDR1 LNHDA, CDR2 SQIVND (reference sequence). The CDR3 nucleotides read TGTGCCAGTAGTATAGAACAGGGGGCCTGGAACACTGAAGCTTTCTTT. Translated: CASSIEQGAWNTEAFF.

The rearrangement links TRBV7-6 to TRBJ2-1; 10 positions agree with TRBD2. CDR1 SGHVS and CDR2 FNYEAQ come from the germline V gene. This CDR3 spans 17 amino acids. Trimming cost V 5 bases and J 9 bases; bases outside gene matches: 16. The DNA for the CDR3 is TGTGCCAGCAGCCCATACCCAGGGACTAGCGCATCAGTTGAGCAGTTCTTC. It codes for CASSPYPGTSASVEQFF.

The CDR3 bases are TGCGCCAGCAGCCATTCCAGGTCACATAGCAATCAGCCCCAGCATTTT. Translation gives CASSHSRSHSNQPQHF. The chain uses TRBV4-1 and TRBJ1-5; D ambiguous. CDR1 and CDR2 (germline): MGHRA, YSYEKL. Trimming cost V 3 bases and J 0 bases, with 12 bases left between them. The CDR3 loop spans 16 amino acids.

The chain has TRBV18 and TRBJ1-3, with TRBD1 identical over 9 bases. With V trimmed by 2 bases and J by 0 bases, 8 bases remained unmatched. Germline CDR1 KGHSH, CDR2 LQKENI. This CDR3 is built from 18 residues. The CDR3 coding sequence is TGTGCCAGCTCACCAGAAACCGGGACAGGGCGCTCTGGAAACACCATATATTTT. Its protein is CASSPETGTGRSGNTIYF.